This is a list of T cell receptor beta chains from one sample in a study of blood T cell repertoires in COVID-19. Profiled with immunoSEQ multiplex PCR; TCRdb holds only in-frame clones, not every one. The table has more than 200,000 clones, about 91% seen once; the top ten hold around 1.4%. Sequenced: peripheral blood. These receptors came from a man older than 75 with acute or convalescent COVID-19. Both conserved end residues are part of each CDR3. Fields, in order: D gene, J gene, V gene, clone size, CDR3 protein, CDR3 DNA. D genes are given only for firm matches. Some rows mark clone size as missing; the rest say once, few, many or name a class of expanded clone.

d_gene: NA
j_gene: TRBJ1-1
v_gene: TRBV2
abundance: many
CDR3aa: CASSFQEGTEAFF
CDR3nt: TGTGCCAGCAGTTTCCAGGAGGGCACTGAAGCTTTCTTT

d_gene: TRBD1
j_gene: TRBJ1-2
v_gene: TRBV19
abundance: NA
CDR3aa: CASSIDLSSLFKQGPYGYTF
CDR3nt: TGTGCCAGTAGTATAGATTTATCCTCTCTCTTTAAACAGGGGCCTTATGGCTACACCTTC

d_gene: TRBD1
j_gene: TRBJ2-1
v_gene: TRBV5-1
abundance: NA
CDR3aa: CASSIQGGGVQNEQFF
CDR3nt: TGCGCCAGCAGCATACAGGGGGGAGGTGTCCAAAATGAGCAGTTCTTC

d_gene: TRBD1
j_gene: TRBJ2-2
v_gene: TRBV27
abundance: NA
CDR3aa: CASSKQAGTGGTGELFF
CDR3nt: TGTGCCAGCAGCAAACAGGCGGGGACAGGGGGCACCGGGGAGCTGTTTTTT

d_gene: TRBD1
j_gene: TRBJ2-7
v_gene: TRBV29-1
abundance: NA
CDR3aa: CSVDSRGTGRYEQYF
CDR3nt: TGCAGCGTTGACTCCAGGGGGACAGGGCGCTACGAGCAGTACTTC

d_gene: NA
j_gene: TRBJ1-4
v_gene: TRBV5-8
abundance: NA
CDR3aa: CASSSRLQGPTEKLFF
CDR3nt: TGTGCCAGCAGCTCTCGGCTACAGGGCCCGACTGAAAAACTGTTTTTT

d_gene: TRBD2
j_gene: TRBJ2-3
v_gene: TRBV6-5
abundance: NA
CDR3aa: CASVKRGGTDTQYF
CDR3nt: TGTGCCAGCGTCAAGCGGGGGGGGACAGATACGCAGTATTTT

d_gene: TRBD1
j_gene: TRBJ1-1
v_gene: TRBV6-5
abundance: NA
CDR3aa: CASRPSGGMNTEAFF
CDR3nt: TGTGCCAGCAGGCCCTCAGGGGGCATGAACACTGAAGCTTTCTTT

d_gene: NA
j_gene: TRBJ1-5
v_gene: TRBV19
abundance: NA
CDR3aa: CASRTDYSNQPQHF
CDR3nt: TGTGCCAGTAGGACAGATTATAGCAATCAGCCCCAGCATTTT

d_gene: TRBD1
j_gene: TRBJ2-5
v_gene: TRBV5-1
abundance: NA
CDR3aa: CASTRSGQGRLETQYF
CDR3nt: TGCGCCAGCACCCGTTCGGGACAGGGGAGATTGGAGACCCAGTACTTC

d_gene: TRBD1
j_gene: TRBJ1-1
v_gene: TRBV7-8
abundance: NA
CDR3aa: CASSLQDRSHTEAFF
CDR3nt: TGTGCCAGCAGTTTACAGGACAGGTCCCACACTGAAGCTTTCTTT

d_gene: NA
j_gene: TRBJ1-1
v_gene: TRBV19
abundance: NA
CDR3aa: CASISGVRNTEAFF
CDR3nt: TGTGCCAGTATTTCGGGAGTCAGGAACACTGAAGCTTTCTTT

d_gene: TRBD1
j_gene: TRBJ1-2
v_gene: TRBV27
abundance: NA
CDR3aa: CASSYRDSYGYTF
CDR3nt: TGTGCCAGCAGTTACCGGGACAGCTATGGCTACACCTTC

d_gene: TRBD2
j_gene: TRBJ2-3
v_gene: TRBV7-2
abundance: NA
CDR3aa: CASSFSGGVDTQYF
CDR3nt: TGTGCCAGCAGCTTTAGCGGGGGGGTAGATACGCAGTATTTT

d_gene: TRBD2
j_gene: TRBJ2-3
v_gene: TRBV9
abundance: NA
CDR3aa: CASSVIAGGRADTQYF
CDR3nt: TGTGCCAGCAGCGTCATAGCGGGGGGTCGCGCAGATACGCAGTATTTT

d_gene: TRBD1
j_gene: TRBJ1-2
v_gene: TRBV9
abundance: NA
CDR3aa: CASSPTDRGDGYTF
CDR3nt: TGTGCCAGCAGCCCAACGGACAGGGGAGATGGCTACACCTTC

d_gene: TRBD2
j_gene: TRBJ2-5
v_gene: TRBV4-2
abundance: NA
CDR3aa: CASSRGTSGPQETQYF
CDR3nt: TGTGCCAGCAGCCGAGGGACTAGCGGACCCCAAGAGACCCAGTACTTC